Given below is one T cell receptor (beta chain) in context. Repertoires were generated with immunoSEQ multiplex PCR, while TCRdb's copy carries only in-frame clones and drops some. Counted here are under 130,000 clones, roughly 92% occurring once; the ten biggest clones make up 0.8% to 1%. These data originate in a study of T cell changes during pregnancy in multiple sclerosis. Germline assignment: CDR1 MDHEN and CDR2 SYDVKM. V lost 9 bases and J 4 bases, leaving 15 bases between the germline ends. This CDR3 comprises 13 residues. This chain joins TRBV28 and TRBJ1-1, with D hard to call. The sequenced sample was peripheral blood, obtained after pregnancy. The TCR comes from a female donor with multiple sclerosis, enrolled in a pregnancy study. In DNA form, the CDR3 reads TGTGCCAGTTTGCCAATGGCGGCCACTGAAGCTTTCTTT. Amino acids: CASLPMAATEAFF. Filled out from reference TRBV28 and TRBJ1-1, the complete variable domain reads DVKVTQSSRYLVKRTGEKVFLECVQDMDHENMFWYRQDPGLGLRLIYFSYDVKMKEKGDIPEGYSVSREKKERFSLILESASTNQTSMYLCASLPMAATEAFFGQGTRLTVV.